This TCR beta chain was recovered during a study of cytomegalovirus exposure and HLA in healthy donors. Study-level findings and limits: In a later analysis, HLA-C alleles had the fewest associated TCRs, DRB1 alleles the most. Presence/absence analyses took donor sequencing depth as roughly uniform.

13 Jbeta primers and 60 Vbeta primers were used for the PCR. Libraries were prepared by immunoSEQ multiplex PCR; TCRdb keeps only in-frame clonotypes and omits some of them. The sample contains some 54,000 clones, about three quarters of which appear only once. In the case of this clone: Its antigen is still unknown.

The CDR3 spans 13 residues. Germline-derived CDR1 and CDR2 are SGHNT and YYREEE (reference sequence). J gave up 6 bases and V 2 bases, and 3 bases lay outside the gene matches. The V and J genes are TRBV5-4 and TRBJ2-7; 9 bases align to TRBD1. Sequenced: PBMCs. The clonotype was recovered from a man between 18 and 29 years old in good health and CMV-seronegative. The CDR3 sequence is CASSLDRGTEQYF. The CDR3 DNA reads TGTGCCAGCAGCTTAGACAGGGGGACCGAGCAGTACTTC. Drawing the rest from reference TRBV5-4 and TRBJ2-7, the complete variable domain is ETGVTQSPTHLIKTRGQQVTLRCSSQSGHNTVSWYQQALGQGPQFIFQYYREEENGRGNFPPRFSGLQFPNYSSELNVNALELDDSALYLCASSLDRGTEQYFGPGTRLTVT.